A single sample gave rise to the 2 T cell receptor beta chains below, sequenced in a study of blood T cell repertoires in COVID-19. Method: immunoSEQ multiplex PCR; TCRdb's copy keeps in-frame clones and lacks some. The sample contains about 440,000 clones, approximately 88% of which appear only once. The sequenced sample consisted of peripheral blood. Receptors originate from a woman aged 50 to 60 with COVID-19, enrolled during active disease.

This clone was seen once. The chain carries TRBV25-1 and TRBJ1-2; D gene unclear. Germline assignment: CDR1 MGHDK and CDR2 SYGVNS. Trimming cost V 3 bases and J 7 bases, with 12 bases left between them. The CDR3 is 13 amino acids. The CDR3 spells CASSDSELIGYTF. As DNA, the CDR3 is TGTGCCAGCAGTGACAGTGAATTGATTGGCTACACCTTC.

The chain uses TRBV6-5 and TRBJ1-3; D gene ambiguous. Per the germline V gene, CDR1 is MNHEY and CDR2 is SVGAGI. The V end was cut by 4 bases, the J end by 4 bases, with 8 bases between. The CDR3 is 13 amino acids. CDR3 bases: TGTGCCAGCAGTTCCCCGGGAGGAAACACCATATATTTT. It translates to CASSSPGGNTIYF.